These 26 T cell receptor beta chains were all obtained from the same sample, sequenced in a study of shared clonotypes between healthy human individuals. Profiled with immunoSEQ multiplex PCR; TCRdb holds only in-frame clones, not every one. Here the sample spans about 2 million clones, around 96% being singletons. CD45RO-negative cells were positively selected for CCR7, leaving out terminally differentiated effector memory CD45RA+ cells. The sample taken for sequencing was naive CD8+ T cells sorted from blood. The receptors originated from a man aged 18 to 29 in good health.

This chain uses TRBV27 with TRBJ2-2; D perhaps matches TRBD2 (6 bases). The CDR3 length is 16 residues. CDR1 MNHEY and CDR2 SMNVEV come from the germline V gene (reference sequence). Trimming pared 6 bases from V and 4 bases from J, leaving 18 bases between. CDR3 nucleotides: TGTGCCAGCAGCCCTTTGGGACCGCGGGGCACCGGGGAGCTGTTTTTT. Translated: CASSPLGPRGTGELFF.

The chain uses TRBV4-1 and TRBJ2-2; D gene unclear. Germline V gene sequence: CDR1 MGHRA, CDR2 YSYEKL. Deletions cut 4 bases from V and 4 bases from J, with 7 bases between. The CDR3 length is 13 residues. This chain's CDR3 is CASSLLSTGELFF. CDR3 in DNA: TGCGCCAGCAGCCTCTTGAGCACCGGGGAGCTGTTTTTT.

This chain connects TRBV7-9 to TRBJ2-2; possible D gene TRBD1, 7 bases. V was trimmed by 0 bases and J by 5 bases, leaving 19 bases between them. Germline V lookup: CDR1 SEHNR, CDR2 FQNEAQ (reference sequence). This CDR3 comprises 18 residues. CDR3 region: CASSLADLGRGETGELFF. The DNA of the CDR3 is TGTGCCAGCAGCTTAGCGGATCTGGGCAGGGGGGAGACCGGGGAGCTGTTTTTT.

The chain recombines TRBV7-6 with TRBJ2-2; 7 bases agree with TRBD1. The length of the CDR3 is 16 residues. V trimming: 2 bases; J trimming: 6 bases; junction bases outside the gene matches: 9. CDR1 and CDR2 (germline): SGHVS, FNYEAQ. The CDR3, as DNA: TGTGCCAGCAGCTTAACGACAGGGCATGTGTCCGGGGAGCTGTTTTTT. The encoded protein is CASSLTTGHVSGELFF. The entire variable domain, with the rest obtained from reference TRBV7-6 and TRBJ2-2, is as follows: GAGVSQSPRYKVTKRGQDVALRCDPISGHVSLYWYRQALGQGPEFLTYFNYEAQQDKSGLPNDRFSAERPEGSISTLTIQRTEQRDSAMYRCASSLTTGHVSGELFFGEGSRLTVL.

The rearrangement links TRBV10-3 to TRBJ2-3; TRBD1 aligns across 9 bases. CDR1 ENHRY and CDR2 SYGVKD come from the germline V gene. The CDR3 runs 16 residues. V gave up 0 bases and J gave up 0 bases; unmatched junction bases: 1. The CDR3 here is CAISESGTGSTDTQYF. The CDR3 DNA is TGTGCCATCAGTGAGTCGGGGACAGGGAGCACAGATACGCAGTATTTT.

The gene calls are TRBV4-3 and TRBJ2-2, with 11 bases aligning to TRBD1. In germline, CDR1 is LGHNA, CDR2 YSLEER. The CDR3 consists of 18 residues. Trimming took 1 base from V and 7 from J; bases not matched to a gene: 11. DNA of the CDR3: TGCGCCAGCAGCCAAGTTTTAGCCGGGACAGGGGGTGTCGGGGAGCTGTTTTTT. Protein sequence: CASSQVLAGTGGVGELFF.

The chain uses TRBV10-3 and TRBJ2-3; 9 bases are shared with TRBD2. After removal of 4 bases from V and 5 bases from J, the junction contained 7 bases not matched to a gene. This CDR3 comprises 15 residues. Germline CDR1 ENHRY, CDR2 SYGVKD. The CDR3 nucleotides read TGTGCCATCAGTGTTCTTGCGGGGGGGAGAGATACGCAGTATTTT. Translated, it gives CAISVLAGGRDTQYF.

For this clone: The same CDR3 is also encoded by other DNA sequences in this sample. This chain joins TRBV29-1 and TRBJ2-7, with D tentatively TRBD2 (6 bases). CDR1 SQVTM and CDR2 ANQGSEA come from the germline V gene. The ends were cut back, 5 bases at V and 0 bases at J, with 11 bases in the middle. This CDR3 contains 13 residues. The CDR3 nucleotides are TGCAGCGTTTTTTCCGGGAGCTCCTACGAGCAGTACTTC. It encodes CSVFSGSSYEQYF.

This clone was picked up one time. J is TRBJ1-2 and V is TRBV27; the D is unclear. Trimming removed 3 bases at V and 4 bases at J, with 15 bases between. The CDR3 runs to 15 residues. The germline gives CDR1 MNHEY, CDR2 SMNVEV (reference sequence). The CDR3 spells CASSLSEPSGYGYTF. Here the CDR3 DNA reads TGTGCCAGCAGTTTGTCAGAACCGAGCGGCTATGGCTACACCTTC.

This clone was recorded only once. V gene TRBV11-2 combines with J gene TRBJ2-3, with TRBD2 matching over 7 bases. Germline trimming cut 1 base from V and 5 bases from J; bases unmatched to any gene: 3. The germline gives CDR1 SGHAT, CDR2 FQNNGV. The length of the CDR3 is 14 residues. Written as DNA, the CDR3 is TGTGCCAGCAGCTTAGGGGAGGGCAAAGATACGCAGTATTTT. As protein: CASSLGEGKDTQYF.

This clone has more than one count but fewer than ten. The chain uses TRBV27 and TRBJ1-1, with no clear D. The CDR3 runs to 13 residues. Between the trimmed V and J ends, which lost 0 bases and 7 bases, there was a span of 9 bases. Per the germline V gene, CDR1 is MNHEY and CDR2 is SMNVEV (reference sequence). The chain's CDR3 is CASSLSSSDEAFF. DNA of the CDR3: TGTGCCAGCAGTTTATCGTCCTCAGATGAAGCTTTCTTT.

V usage is TRBV4-1 and J usage is TRBJ1-2; D is unclear. The CDR3 runs to 15 residues. Germline-derived CDR1 and CDR2 are MGHRA and YSYEKL. V was cut by 1 base and J by 4 bases, with 13 bases left in between. CDR3 DNA sequence: TGCGCCAGCAGCCAAGCCCCAGGCTCGATCTATGGCTACACCTTC. It yields the protein CASSQAPGSIYGYTF.

Concerning this clone: The same CDR3 can be traced to other DNA sequences in this sample. The rearrangement joins TRBV4-1 to TRBJ1-2; possible D gene TRBD1, 5 bases. This CDR3 has 15 amino acids. The germline gives CDR1 MGHRA, CDR2 YSYEKL. Trimming removed 0 bases from V and 3 bases from J, with 11 bases in between. CDR3 nucleotide sequence: TGCGCCAGCAGCCAAGATCCAGGGCTAGACTATGGCTACACCTTC. Its translation is CASSQDPGLDYGYTF.

The chain has TRBV30 and TRBJ1-1; tentatively, D is TRBD1 (6 bases). The V end lost 3 bases, the J end lost 4 bases, and 9 bases lay between the germline ends. Looked up from germline, CDR1 is GTSNPN and CDR2 is SVGIG (reference sequence). CDR3 length: 12 amino acids. Written as DNA, the CDR3 is TGTGCCTGGAGCGGGGGGGCCACTGAAGCTTTCTTT. It is translated as CAWSGGATEAFF.

This rearrangement joins TRBV10-2 to TRBJ1-1; the D is unclear. The ends were cut back, 4 bases at V and 3 bases at J, with 12 bases in the middle. The CDR3 spans 14 residues. Per germline, CDR1 WSHSY and CDR2 SAAADI. The CDR3 nucleotides are TGCGCCAGCAGTGCGGGCGTGTCGGACACTGAAGCTTTCTTT. Amino acid sequence: CASSAGVSDTEAFF.

The V call is TRBV6-1, the J call TRBJ1-2, with D perhaps matching TRBD1 (5 bases). V dropped 5 bases and J dropped 4 bases, with 17 bases sitting between them. CDR1 is MNHNS, CDR2 SASEGT, per germline. This CDR3 has 15 residues. CDR3 region: CASSLPAGTFYGYTF. CDR3 bases: TGTGCCAGCAGTCTCCCTGCAGGGACCTTCTATGGCTACACCTTC.

The rearrangement joins TRBV27 to TRBJ1-1; D is unclear. The CDR3 is 13 residues long. V was trimmed by 4 bases and J by 1 base, leaving 7 bases between them. CDR1 is MNHEY and CDR2 is SMNVEV in the germline V gene (reference sequence). The CDR3 DNA is TGTGCCAGCAGTTACAATCCGAACACTGAAGCTTTCTTT. As protein: CASSYNPNTEAFF.

The genes are TRBV5-6 and TRBJ2-7, with 7 nucleotides matching TRBD1. Germline values: CDR1 SGHDT, CDR2 YYEEEE. The CDR3 has 14 amino acids. V lost 2 bases to trimming and J lost 3 bases; unmatched junction nucleotides: 5. CDR3 coding DNA: TGTGCCAGCAGCTTACCGGGACAGATCTACGAGCAGTACTTC. Encoded protein: CASSLPGQIYEQYF.

This clone was detected a few times. The chain employs TRBV13 and TRBJ1-6, with D hard to call. The V gene's germline CDR1 is PRHDT and CDR2 FYEKMQ (reference sequence). V was pared by 7 bases and J by 9 bases, with 13 bases between. This CDR3 is 13 amino acids long. The CDR3 region is CASKERQASPLHF. CDR3 bases: TGTGCCAGCAAGGAGCGCCAGGCTTCACCCCTCCACTTT. Full variable domain (rest looked up from reference TRBV13 and TRBJ1-6): AAGVIQSPRHLIKEKRETATLKCYPIPRHDTVYWYQQGPGQDPQFLISFYEKMQSDKGSIPDRFSAQQFSDYHSELNMSSLELGDSALYFCASKERQASPLHFGNGTRLTVT.

The V gene is TRBV7-9, the J gene TRBJ2-5; possibly TRBD1 or TRBD2 for D (5 bases each). Trimming removed 7 bases from V and 8 bases from J, with 17 bases in between. Germline V gene data show CDR1 as SEHNR and CDR2 as FQNEAQ (reference sequence). The CDR3 loop spans 13 amino acids. The CDR3 spells CASTATDGETQYF. CDR3 nucleotide sequence: TGTGCCAGCACCGCGACAGACGGGGAAACCCAGTACTTC.

This chain links TRBV14 with TRBJ2-7; 7 bases match TRBD1. V shed 3 bases and J 3 bases; nucleotides not matched to a gene: 2. This CDR3 is 13 amino acids long. Germline CDR1 reads SGHDN; CDR2 reads FVKESK. The CDR3 region is CASSQRQGYEQYF. DNA for the CDR3: TGTGCCAGCAGCCAGCGACAGGGCTACGAGCAGTACTTC. The complete variable domain, with remaining parts taken from reference TRBV14 and TRBJ2-7, reads EAGVTQFPSHSVIEKGQTVTLRCDPISGHDNLYWYRRVMGKEIKFLLHFVKESKQDESGMPNNRFLAERTGGTYSTLKVQPAELEDSGVYFCASSQRQGYEQYFGPGTRLTVT.

This clone was counted once. This chain connects TRBV7-9 to TRBJ2-7; D gene uncertain. V lost 7 bases and J 5 bases, leaving 12 bases between the germline ends. The CDR3 consists of 12 residues. The germline CDR1 and CDR2 sequences are SEHNR and FQNEAQ (reference sequence). Here the CDR3 DNA reads TGTGCCAGCAACAAAAGGCCCCACGAGCAGTACTTC. Protein: CASNKRPHEQYF.

The rearrangement links TRBV10-1 to TRBJ2-3; 12 bases line up with TRBD2. The V and J ends lost 3 bases and 5 bases, in that order; junction bases with no gene match: 9. CDR3 length equals 17 residues. Germline CDR1 is WNHNN and CDR2 is SYGVQD (reference sequence). In DNA, the CDR3 is TGCGCCAGCAGTGATTCTAGCGGGAGGGCCTTCGAAGATACGCAGTATTTT. It specifies CASSDSSGRAFEDTQYF.

V usage is TRBV4-1 and J usage is TRBJ2-1; D may be TRBD2 (6 bases). The CDR3 extends over 16 amino acids. CDR1 MGHRA and CDR2 YSYEKL come from the germline V gene. The V gene lost 1 base and the J gene lost 8 bases, with 18 bases spanning the gap. The CDR3 reads CASSQGGRLGSDEQFF. CDR3 sequence (DNA): TGCGCCAGCAGCCAAGGGGGCCGACTAGGTTCCGATGAGCAGTTCTTC.

The V call is TRBV27, the J call TRBJ1-1, with TRBD1 as a possible D gene (6 bases). V dropped 1 base and J dropped 1 base, with 13 bases sitting between them. From germline, CDR1 is MNHEY and CDR2 SMNVEV (reference sequence). The length of the CDR3 is 16 residues. This chain's CDR3 is CASSLLGQGTNTEAFF. CDR3 nucleotide sequence: TGTGCCAGCAGTTTATTGGGACAAGGGACGAACACTGAAGCTTTCTTT.

The V gene is TRBV2, the J gene TRBJ1-1, with 9 bases identical to TRBD1. Per the germline V gene, CDR1 is SNHLY and CDR2 is FYNNEI. The CDR3 extends over 14 amino acids. V lost 6 bases and J lost 5; bases outside the gene matches: 7. The CDR3 here is CASSMDRGDTEAFF. The DNA of the CDR3 is TGTGCCAGCAGCATGGACAGGGGTGATACTGAAGCTTTCTTT.